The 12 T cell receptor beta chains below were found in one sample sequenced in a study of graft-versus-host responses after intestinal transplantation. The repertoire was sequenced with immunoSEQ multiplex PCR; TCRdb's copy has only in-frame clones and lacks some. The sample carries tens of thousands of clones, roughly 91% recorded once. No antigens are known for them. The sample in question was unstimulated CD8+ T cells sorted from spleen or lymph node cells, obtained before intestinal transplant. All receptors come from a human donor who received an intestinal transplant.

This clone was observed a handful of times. The CDR3 DNA follows: TGCGCCAGCAGCTCTACAACGGACAGAACTAACTATGGCTACACCTTC. This translates into CASSSTTDRTNYGYTF. This chain links TRBV4-1 with TRBJ1-2; D may be TRBD1 (6 bases). V lost 5 bases to trimming and J lost 0 bases, with 16 bases between them. The CDR3 consists of 16 residues. In germline, CDR1 is MGHRA, CDR2 YSYEKL.

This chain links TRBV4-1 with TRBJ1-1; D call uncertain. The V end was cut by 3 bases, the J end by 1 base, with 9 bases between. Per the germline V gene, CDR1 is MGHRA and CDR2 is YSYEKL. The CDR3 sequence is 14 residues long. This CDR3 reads CASSHMGENTEAFF. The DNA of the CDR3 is TGCGCCAGCAGCCACATGGGCGAGAACACTGAAGCTTTCTTT.

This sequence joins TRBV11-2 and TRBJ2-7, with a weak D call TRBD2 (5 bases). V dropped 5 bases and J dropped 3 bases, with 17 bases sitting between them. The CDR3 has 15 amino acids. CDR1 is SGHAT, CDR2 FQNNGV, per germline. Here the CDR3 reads CASSPTRSNLYEQYF. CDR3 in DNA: TGTGCCAGCAGCCCTACTAGATCCAACCTCTACGAGCAGTACTTC.

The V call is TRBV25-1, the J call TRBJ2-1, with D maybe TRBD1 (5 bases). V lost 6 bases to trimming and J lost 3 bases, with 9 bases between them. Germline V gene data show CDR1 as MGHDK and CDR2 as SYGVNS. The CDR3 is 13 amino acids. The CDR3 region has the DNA TGTGCCAGCAGAGGGGCTAGCTACAATGAGCAGTTCTTC. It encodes CASRGASYNEQFF.

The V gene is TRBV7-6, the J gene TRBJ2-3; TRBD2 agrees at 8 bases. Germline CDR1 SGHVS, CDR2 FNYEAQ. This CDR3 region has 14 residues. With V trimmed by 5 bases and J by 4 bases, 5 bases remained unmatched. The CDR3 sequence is CASSLERGPDTQYF. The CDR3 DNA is TGTGCCAGCAGCCTAGAGCGGGGGCCAGATACGCAGTATTTT.

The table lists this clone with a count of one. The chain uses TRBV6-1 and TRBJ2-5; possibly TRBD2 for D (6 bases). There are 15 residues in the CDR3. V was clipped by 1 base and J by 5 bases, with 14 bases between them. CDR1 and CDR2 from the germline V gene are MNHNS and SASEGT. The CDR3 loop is CASSEVFGEEETQYF. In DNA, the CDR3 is TGTGCCAGCAGTGAAGTCTTTGGGGAGGAGGAGACCCAGTACTTC.

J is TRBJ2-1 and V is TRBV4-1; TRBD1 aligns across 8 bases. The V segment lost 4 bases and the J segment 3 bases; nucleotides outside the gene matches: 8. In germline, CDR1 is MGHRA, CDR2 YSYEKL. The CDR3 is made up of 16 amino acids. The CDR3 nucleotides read TGCGCCAGCAGCCGGCCGGACAGGGTGCTCTACAATGAGCAGTTCTTC. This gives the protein CASSRPDRVLYNEQFF.

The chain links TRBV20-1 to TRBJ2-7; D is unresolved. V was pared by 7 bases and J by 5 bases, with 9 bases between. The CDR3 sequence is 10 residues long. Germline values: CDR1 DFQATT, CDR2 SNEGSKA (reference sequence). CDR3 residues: CSVRLNEQYF. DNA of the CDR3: TGCAGTGTGAGGTTGAACGAGCAGTACTTC.

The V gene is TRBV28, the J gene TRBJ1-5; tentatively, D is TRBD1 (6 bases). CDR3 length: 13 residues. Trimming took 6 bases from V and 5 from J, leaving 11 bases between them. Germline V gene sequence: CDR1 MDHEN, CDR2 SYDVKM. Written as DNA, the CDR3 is TGTGCCAGCAGCCCAGAGGGGGATCAGCCCCAGCATTTT. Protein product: CASSPEGDQPQHF.

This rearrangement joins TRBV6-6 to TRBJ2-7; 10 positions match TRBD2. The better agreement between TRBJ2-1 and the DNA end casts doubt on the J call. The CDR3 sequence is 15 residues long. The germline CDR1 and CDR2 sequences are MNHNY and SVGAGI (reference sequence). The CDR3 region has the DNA TGTGCCAGCAACCCGGGACTAGCGTCGTCCTACGAGCAGTTCTTC. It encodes CASNPGLASSYEQFF.

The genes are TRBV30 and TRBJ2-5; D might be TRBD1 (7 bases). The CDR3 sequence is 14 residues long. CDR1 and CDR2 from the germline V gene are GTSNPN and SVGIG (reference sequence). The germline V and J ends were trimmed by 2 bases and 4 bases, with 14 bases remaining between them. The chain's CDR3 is CAWSFGGGSETQYF. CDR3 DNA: TGTGCCTGGAGTTTCGGAGGGGGCTCAGAGACCCAGTACTTC.

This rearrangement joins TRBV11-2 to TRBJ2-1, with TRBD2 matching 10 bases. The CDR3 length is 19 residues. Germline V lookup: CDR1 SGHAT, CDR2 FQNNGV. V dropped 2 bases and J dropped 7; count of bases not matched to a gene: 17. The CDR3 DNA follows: TGTGCCAGCAGCTTACTCCGAGGGCTAGCGGGAGTGTTGGGGAATGAGCAGTTCTTC. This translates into CASSLLRGLAGVLGNEQFF.